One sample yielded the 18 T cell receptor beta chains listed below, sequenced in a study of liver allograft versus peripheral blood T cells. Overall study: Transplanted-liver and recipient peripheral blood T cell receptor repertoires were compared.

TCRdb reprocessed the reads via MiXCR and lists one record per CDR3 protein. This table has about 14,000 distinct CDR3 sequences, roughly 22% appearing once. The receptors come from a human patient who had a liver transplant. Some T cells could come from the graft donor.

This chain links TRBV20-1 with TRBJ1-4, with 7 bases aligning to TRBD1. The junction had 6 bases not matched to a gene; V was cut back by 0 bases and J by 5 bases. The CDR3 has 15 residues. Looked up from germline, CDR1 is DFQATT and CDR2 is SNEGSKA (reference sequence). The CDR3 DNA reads TGCAGTGCTAGAGAGGATGGGACAGAAAATGAAAAACTGTTTTTT. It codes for CSAREDGTENEKLFF.

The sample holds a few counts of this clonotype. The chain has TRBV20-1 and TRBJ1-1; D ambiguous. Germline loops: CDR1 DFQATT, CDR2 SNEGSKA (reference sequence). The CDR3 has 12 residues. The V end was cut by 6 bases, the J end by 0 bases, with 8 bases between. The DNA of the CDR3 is TGCAGTGCCCCTCTGGTGAACACTGAAGCTTTCTTT. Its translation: CSAPLVNTEAFF.

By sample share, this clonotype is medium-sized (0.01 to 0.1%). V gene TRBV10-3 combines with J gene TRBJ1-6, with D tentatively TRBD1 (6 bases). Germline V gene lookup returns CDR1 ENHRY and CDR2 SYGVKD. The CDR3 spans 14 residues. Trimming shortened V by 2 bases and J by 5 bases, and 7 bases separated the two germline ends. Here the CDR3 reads CAISERQDNSPLHF. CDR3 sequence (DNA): TGTGCCATCAGTGAGCGACAGGATAATTCACCCCTCCACTTT.

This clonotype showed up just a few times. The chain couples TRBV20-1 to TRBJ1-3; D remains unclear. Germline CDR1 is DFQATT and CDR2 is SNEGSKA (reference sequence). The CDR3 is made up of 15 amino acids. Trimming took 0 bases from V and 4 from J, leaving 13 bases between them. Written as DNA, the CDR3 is TGCAGTGCTAGAGATCTTGTTGGGGTAGGAAACACCATATATTTT. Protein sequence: CSARDLVGVGNTIYF.

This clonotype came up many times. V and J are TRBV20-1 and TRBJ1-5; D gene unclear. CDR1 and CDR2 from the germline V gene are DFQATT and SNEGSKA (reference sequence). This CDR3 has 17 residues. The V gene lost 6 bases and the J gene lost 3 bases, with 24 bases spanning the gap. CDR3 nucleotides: TGCAGTGCCGTAAGGAACGTGGGGATCACAGACAATCAGCCCCAGCATTTT. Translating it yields CSAVRNVGITDNQPQHF.

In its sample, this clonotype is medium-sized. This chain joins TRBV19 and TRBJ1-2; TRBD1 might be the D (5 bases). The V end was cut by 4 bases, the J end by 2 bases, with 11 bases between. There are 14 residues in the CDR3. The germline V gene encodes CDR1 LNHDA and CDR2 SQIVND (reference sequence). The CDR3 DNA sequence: TGTGCCAGTAGTAACAGGAGATTGAACTATGGCTACACCTTC. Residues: CASSNRRLNYGYTF.

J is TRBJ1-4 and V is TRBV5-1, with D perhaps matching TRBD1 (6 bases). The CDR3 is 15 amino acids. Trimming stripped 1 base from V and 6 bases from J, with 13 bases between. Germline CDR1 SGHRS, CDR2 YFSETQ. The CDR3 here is CASSLRGGSDEKLFF. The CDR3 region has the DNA TGCGCCAGCAGCTTGAGGGGGGGCTCCGATGAAAAACTGTTTTTT.

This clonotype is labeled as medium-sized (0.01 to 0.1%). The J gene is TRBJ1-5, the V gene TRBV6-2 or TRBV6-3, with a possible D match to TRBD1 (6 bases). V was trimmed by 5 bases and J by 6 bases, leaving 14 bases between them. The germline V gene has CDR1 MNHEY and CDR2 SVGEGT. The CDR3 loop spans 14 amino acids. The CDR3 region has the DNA TGTGCCAGCAGTGCACAGGGAGGTAGTCAGCCCCAGCATTTT. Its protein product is CASSAQGGSQPQHF.

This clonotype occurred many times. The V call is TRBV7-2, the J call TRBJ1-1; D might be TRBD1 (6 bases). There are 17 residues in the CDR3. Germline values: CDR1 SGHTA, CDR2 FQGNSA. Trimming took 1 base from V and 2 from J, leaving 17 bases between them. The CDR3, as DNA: TGTGCCAGCAGCTTAGGGGCAGGGGTCGCCATTAACACTGAAGCTTTCTTT. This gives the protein CASSLGAGVAINTEAFF. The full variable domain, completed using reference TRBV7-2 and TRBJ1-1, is GAGVSQSPSNKVTEKGKDVELRCDPISGHTALYWYRQSLGQGLEFLIYFQGNSAPDKSGLPSDRFSAERTGGSVSTLTIQRTQQEDSAVYLCASSLGAGVAINTEAFFGQGTRLTVV.

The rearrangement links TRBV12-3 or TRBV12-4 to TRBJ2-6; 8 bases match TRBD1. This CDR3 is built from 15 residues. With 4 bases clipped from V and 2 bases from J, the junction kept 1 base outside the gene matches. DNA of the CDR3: TGTGCCAGCAGTTCACAGGGGGCTGGGGCCAACGTCCTGACTTTC. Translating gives CASSSQGAGANVLTF.

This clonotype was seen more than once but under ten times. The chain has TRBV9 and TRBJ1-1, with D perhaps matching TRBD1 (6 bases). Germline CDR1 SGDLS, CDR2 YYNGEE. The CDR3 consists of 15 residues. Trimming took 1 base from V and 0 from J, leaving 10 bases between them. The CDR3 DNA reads TGTGCCAGCAGCGTAACGGGACATCTGAACACTGAAGCTTTCTTT. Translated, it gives CASSVTGHLNTEAFF.

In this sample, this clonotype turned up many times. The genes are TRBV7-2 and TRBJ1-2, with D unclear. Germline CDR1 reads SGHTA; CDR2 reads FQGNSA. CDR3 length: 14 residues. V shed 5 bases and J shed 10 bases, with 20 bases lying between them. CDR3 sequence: CASSPPDGFRDYTF. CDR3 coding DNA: TGTGCCAGCAGCCCTCCGGACGGGTTTCGGGACTACACCTTC.

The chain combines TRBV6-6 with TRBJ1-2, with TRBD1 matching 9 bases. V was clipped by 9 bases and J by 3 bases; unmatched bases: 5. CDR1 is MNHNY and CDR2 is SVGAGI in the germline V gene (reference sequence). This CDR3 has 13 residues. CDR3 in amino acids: CASNRDRDYGYTF. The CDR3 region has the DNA TGTGCCAGTAACCGGGACAGGGACTATGGCTACACCTTC.

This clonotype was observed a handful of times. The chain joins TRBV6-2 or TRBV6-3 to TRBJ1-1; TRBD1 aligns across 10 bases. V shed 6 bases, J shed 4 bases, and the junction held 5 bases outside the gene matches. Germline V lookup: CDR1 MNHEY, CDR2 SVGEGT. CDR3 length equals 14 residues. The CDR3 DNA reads TGTGCCAGCAGCCCGGACAGGGGGACCACTGAAGCTTTCTTT. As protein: CASSPDRGTTEAFF.

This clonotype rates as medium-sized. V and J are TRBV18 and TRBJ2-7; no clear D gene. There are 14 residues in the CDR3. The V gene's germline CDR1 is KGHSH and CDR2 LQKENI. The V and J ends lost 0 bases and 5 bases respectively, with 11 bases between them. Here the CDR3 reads CASSPPSSGDEQYF. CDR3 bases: TGTGCCAGCTCACCACCCAGCTCAGGCGACGAGCAGTACTTC.

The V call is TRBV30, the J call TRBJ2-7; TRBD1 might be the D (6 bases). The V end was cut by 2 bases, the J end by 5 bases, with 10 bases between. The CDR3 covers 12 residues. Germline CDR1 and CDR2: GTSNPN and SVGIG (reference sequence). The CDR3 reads CAWSRQVNEQYF. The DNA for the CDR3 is TGTGCCTGGAGTCGACAGGTAAACGAGCAGTACTTC.

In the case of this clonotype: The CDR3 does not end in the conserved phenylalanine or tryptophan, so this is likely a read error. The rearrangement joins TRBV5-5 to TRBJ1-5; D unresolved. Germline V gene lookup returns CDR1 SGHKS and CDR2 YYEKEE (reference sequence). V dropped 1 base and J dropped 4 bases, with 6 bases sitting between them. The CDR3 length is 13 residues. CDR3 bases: TGTGCCAGCAGCTTGACAGATAATCAGCCCCAGCATCTT. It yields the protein CASSLTDNQPQHL.

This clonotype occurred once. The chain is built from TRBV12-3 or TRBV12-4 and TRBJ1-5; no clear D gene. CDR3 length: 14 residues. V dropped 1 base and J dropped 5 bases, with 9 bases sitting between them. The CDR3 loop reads CASSLVRDDQPQHF. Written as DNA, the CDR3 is TGTGCCAGCAGTTTAGTGCGGGATGATCAGCCCCAGCATTTT.